The source of this T cell receptor beta chain is a study of OX40 agonist ivuxolimab in advanced cancers. Study overall: A diagnosis of hepatocellular carcinoma, melanoma, renal cell or head and neck cancer was present in dose-escalation patients. Study outcomes and limitations: At 0.1-3.0 mg/kg, partial responders had clonal expansion among the lowest observed. Researchers report that CD8+ T cells had, on average, more expanded clones than CD4+.

CDR3 length equals 12 residues. V dropped 11 bases and J dropped 1 base, with 11 bases sitting between them. Germline-derived CDR1 and CDR2 are SNHLY and FYNNEI. Using immunoSEQ multiplex PCR, the repertoire was profiled, and TCRdb retains in-frame clones only, with some absent. This table has some 77,000 clones, 80% to 90% appearing once. With respect to this clone: The antigen is unknown.

Material: CD4+ or CD8+ T cells sorted from blood, obtained in a trial of the OX40 agonist ivuxolimab. The receptor's source is an adult with an advanced solid tumor such as melanoma, head and neck, liver or kidney cancer. The chain recombines TRBV2 with TRBJ1-1; no reliable D call. As DNA, the CDR3 is TGTGCCGGATCCTCAAGGAACACTGAAGCTTTCTTT. It codes for CAGSSRNTEAFF.